The rows below give T cell receptor beta chains drawn from one sample of a study of blood T cell repertoires in COVID-19. This table comes from immunoSEQ multiplex PCR, and its TCRdb copy is limited to in-frame clones, with some not included. The data hold about 200,000 clones, with about 82% observed a single time. The specimen was peripheral blood. The receptors here all came from a man in his sixties with COVID-19, enrolled during active disease. Each CDR3 is given with its conserved first and last residue. Fields, in order: J gene, D gene, V gene, clone size, CDR3 protein, CDR3 DNA. D genes are given only for firm matches. Some rows mark clone size as missing; the rest say once, few, many or name a class of expanded clone.

>TRBJ2-5|.|TRBV10-1|.
CASSESGVEEETQYF
TGCGCCAGCAGTGAATCGGGAGTGGAGGAAGAGACCCAGTACTTC
>TRBJ1-2|.|TRBV5-1|.
CASSLAGDGYTF
TGCGCCAGCAGCTTGGCCGGGGATGGCTACACCTTC
>TRBJ2-1|TRBD2|TRBV28|.
CASRGAGTSGRRNEQFF
TGTGCCAGCAGGGGAGCCGGGACTAGCGGGAGGAGGAATGAGCAGTTCTTC
>TRBJ2-7|TRBD1|TRBV27|.
CASSSPPTGGYEQYF
TGTGCCAGCAGTTCTCCTCCGACAGGGGGTTACGAGCAGTACTTC
>TRBJ2-2|TRBD1|TRBV6-5|.
CASTTGAANTGELFF
TGTGCCAGCACTACAGGGGCCGCGAACACCGGGGAGCTGTTTTTT
>TRBJ2-7|.|TRBV6-2/TRBV6-3|once
CASSYGGSYEQYF
TGTGCCAGCAGTTACGGAGGGTCCTACGAGCAGTACTTC
>TRBJ2-7|TRBD2|TRBV7-2|.
CASSLVGGGVSSYEQYF
TGTGCCAGCAGCTTAGTCGGCGGGGGGGTTTCTTCCTACGAGCAGTACTTC
>TRBJ2-3|TRBD2|TRBV5-1|.
CASSLSGLAGDTQYF
TGCGCCAGCAGCTTATCCGGACTAGCGGGAGATACGCAGTATTTT
>TRBJ1-5|TRBD1|TRBV28|.
CASSSPQGVANQPQHF
TGTGCCAGCAGTTCCCCCCAGGGGGTAGCCAATCAGCCCCAGCATTTT
>TRBJ1-1|TRBD1|TRBV29-1|.
CSVDDRAEAFF
TGCAGCGTTGACGACAGGGCTGAAGCTTTCTTT
>TRBJ2-5|.|TRBV28|.
CASSFGAETQYF
TGTGCCAGCAGTTTTGGAGCGGAGACCCAGTACTTC
>TRBJ1-2|.|TRBV30|.
CAWSVFGTTSLNYGYTF
TGTGCCTGGAGTGTATTCGGGACAACTTCCTTAAACTATGGCTACACCTTC
>TRBJ1-1|.|TRBV3-1/TRBV3-2|.
CASSQGATEAFF
TGTGCCAGCAGCCAGGGGGCTACTGAAGCTTTCTTT
>TRBJ1-1|.|TRBV5-1|.
CASSLDIGSTEAFF
TGCGCCAGCAGCTTGGATATCGGTAGCACTGAAGCTTTCTTT
>TRBJ1-2|.|TRBV5-1|once
CASSPGLRGYTF
TGCGCCAGCAGCCCGGGATTACGTGGCTACACCTTC
>TRBJ1-4|TRBD1|TRBV4-3|.
CASSRGDSSNEKLFF
TGCGCCAGCAGCCGAGGGGACAGCTCTAATGAAAAACTGTTTTTT
>TRBJ1-2|.|TRBV13|once
CASSLERGHGYTF
TGTGCCAGCAGCTTAGAGCGGGGACATGGCTACACCTTC
>TRBJ1-2|.|TRBV4-1|.
CASSQGRTSPGGYTF
TGCGCCAGCAGCCAAGGCCGTACCTCCCCGGGGGGCTACACCTTC
>TRBJ1-2|.|TRBV30|.
CAWSPPMGGGYTF
TGTGCCTGGAGTCCGCCGATGGGAGGTGGCTACACCTTC
>TRBJ2-3|.|TRBV11-1|.
CASSLAGTSGTDTQYF
TGTGCCAGCAGCTTAGCGGGGACTTCGGGGACAGATACGCAGTATTTT
>TRBJ2-1|.|TRBV2|.
CASSSHQGGEQFF
TGTGCCAGCAGTTCCCACCAGGGGGGTGAGCAGTTCTTC
>TRBJ1-5|.|TRBV18|few
CASSSSGVGNQPQHF
TGTGCCAGCTCATCTAGCGGGGTTGGCAATCAGCCCCAGCATTTT
>TRBJ2-7|TRBD2|TRBV19|.
CASRGPGLMYEQYF
TGTGCCAGTAGAGGTCCGGGACTAATGTACGAGCAGTACTTC
>TRBJ1-2|TRBD1|TRBV3-1/TRBV3-2|.
CASSPTSTGNYGYTF
TGTGCCAGCAGTCCCACCTCGACAGGGAACTATGGCTACACCTTC
>TRBJ1-4|TRBD1|TRBV11-2|.
CASSSGGFNEKLFF
TGTGCCAGCAGCTCAGGGGGCTTTAATGAAAAACTGTTTTTT
>TRBJ1-1|.|TRBV7-9|.
CASSLQGAEAFF
TGTGCCAGCAGCTTACAGGGTGCTGAAGCTTTCTTT
>TRBJ1-3|.|TRBV6-5|.
CASSYEEGPGNTIYF
TGTGCCAGCAGTTACGAAGAGGGTCCGGGAAACACCATATATTTT
>TRBJ2-5|TRBD2|TRBV12-3/TRBV12-4|.
CASSSTSEETQYF
TGTGCCAGCAGCTCGACTAGCGAAGAGACCCAGTACTTC
>TRBJ2-7|TRBD1|TRBV29-1|.
CSHNGQGNNEQYF
TGCAGCCACAACGGACAGGGGAACAACGAGCAGTACTTC
>TRBJ2-3|.|TRBV10-3|.
CAIRGGDTQYF
TGTGCCATCAGGGGGGGTGATACGCAGTATTTT
>TRBJ2-2|.|TRBV29-1|.
CSVQTGWMMSGELFF
TGCAGCGTCCAGACAGGCTGGATGATGTCCGGGGAGCTGTTTTTT
>TRBJ2-3|.|TRBV4-2|once
CASSQDLTIQYF
TGTGCCAGCAGCCAAGACTTAACAATTCAGTATTTT
>TRBJ2-3|.|TRBV27|.
CASSFDGRRLGTDTQYF
TGTGCCAGCAGTTTTGACGGGAGAAGGTTGGGCACAGATACGCAGTATTTT
>TRBJ2-2|TRBD2|TRBV7-8|.
CASSSVNGRAGELFF
TGTGCCAGCAGCTCAGTTAACGGGAGGGCCGGGGAGCTGTTTTTT
>TRBJ2-1|.|TRBV6-6|.
CASTPPGGEEQFF
TGTGCCAGCACCCCCCCCGGAGGAGAGGAGCAGTTCTTC
>TRBJ2-1|.|TRBV24-1|.
CATSLTYRDEQFF
TGTGCCACCAGTCTCACCTACCGGGATGAGCAGTTCTTC
>TRBJ1-2|TRBD1|TRBV11-1|.
CASSLTPGGYYGYTF
TGTGCCAGCAGCTTAACCCCAGGGGGCTACTATGGCTACACCTTC